The 10 T cell receptor beta chains presented below share a single source sample, sequenced in a study of T cell repertoires in aging, cancer and after chemotherapy. Amplification of TCR beta used genomic DNA extracted from peripheral blood. TRB rearrangements spanning V, D and J were amplified using mixed TRB-A/B primers. TCRdb reprocessed the multiplex PCR reads via MiXCR and lists one record per CDR3 protein. The table includes over 6,500 distinct CDR3 sequences, approximately 50% detected once. Material: blood. These receptors were collected from a human donor with a solid tumor.

The chain uses TRBV19 and TRBJ2-5; no clear D gene. CDR3 length equals 11 residues. Germline CDR1 LNHDA, CDR2 SQIVND (reference sequence). Trimming took off 4 bases at V and 5 bases at J, with 5 bases between the two ends. Here the CDR3 reads CASSTGETQYF. The CDR3 region has the DNA TGTGCCAGTAGTACCGGCGAGACCCAGTACTTC.

This clonotype was detected only a few times. The CDR3 spells CASSEYRGRSPNNYGYTF. The CDR3, as DNA: TGTGCCAGCAGCGAGTACAGGGGACGCTCCCCAAATAACTATGGCTACACCTTC. The genes are TRBV7-6 and TRBJ1-2; TRBD1 aligns across 7 bases. Unmatched junction bases numbered 16, after V lost 5 bases and J lost 1 base. The CDR3 loop spans 18 amino acids. The germline gives CDR1 SGHVS, CDR2 FNYEAQ.

V gene TRBV29-1 combines with J gene TRBJ2-2, with TRBD1 matching over 7 bases. Per germline, CDR1 SQVTM and CDR2 ANQGSEA. V lost 5 bases, J lost 1 base, and 1 base stayed unmatched. The CDR3 is 13 residues long. The CDR3 region is CSVRTGNTGELFF. Here the CDR3 DNA reads TGCAGCGTTCGGACAGGGAACACCGGGGAGCTGTTTTTT.

This clonotype was counted once. This chain connects TRBV5-1 to TRBJ2-7; 7 nucleotides match TRBD1. Germline lookup yields CDR1 SGHRS and CDR2 YFSETQ. Trimming at V came to 0 bases and at J to 5 bases, leaving 2 bases not matched to a gene. The CDR3 is made up of 13 amino acids. CDR3 nucleotide sequence: TGCGCCAGCAGCTTGGACAGGGGCGACGAGCAGTACTTC. Protein: CASSLDRGDEQYF. Variable domain in full (rest from reference TRBV5-1 and TRBJ2-7): KAGVTQTPRYLIKTRGQQVTLSCSPISGHRSVSWYQQTPGQGLQFLFEYFSETQRNKGNFPGRFSGRQFSNSRSEMNVSTLELGDSALYLCASSLDRGDEQYFGPGTRLTVT.

This rearrangement joins TRBV20-1 to TRBJ2-2; no firm D call. Germline assignment: CDR1 DFQATT and CDR2 SNEGSKA (reference sequence). V gave up 5 bases and J gave up 5 bases, with 9 bases separating them. The CDR3 is 12 amino acids. CDR3 residues: CSAGRATGELFF. The DNA for the CDR3 is TGCAGTGCTGGAAGGGCAACCGGGGAGCTGTTTTTT.

This chain links TRBV6-1 with TRBJ1-5, with D perhaps TRBD1 (5 bases). Germline CDR1 MNHNS, CDR2 SASEGT. The CDR3 totals 20 residues. Deletions cut 8 bases from V and 0 bases from J, with 29 bases between. CDR3 in amino acids: CASQPSIDGSITGSNQPQHF. CDR3 nucleotides: TGTGCCAGCCAACCTTCAATCGATGGGAGCATCACAGGTAGCAATCAGCCCCAGCATTTT.

As regards this clonotype: One end of the junction varies from germline; a read error may be responsible. This sequence joins TRBV6-1 and TRBJ1-1, with a tentative D call TRBD1 (5 bases). Germline V CDR1 and CDR2: MNHNS, SASEGT. This CDR3 is built from 14 residues. CDR3 loop: CASGEAGVNTEAFF. The DNA of the CDR3 is TGTGCCAGCGGTGAAGCGGGGGTGAACACTGAAGCTTTCTTT.

V is TRBV28 and J is TRBJ2-6; D is ambiguous. Trimming pared 5 bases from V and 1 base from J, leaving 9 bases between. The CDR3 length is 15 residues. From germline, CDR1 is MDHEN and CDR2 SYDVKM. The CDR3 reads CASSPVESGANVLTF. In DNA form, the CDR3 reads TGTGCCAGCAGTCCAGTGGAGTCTGGGGCCAACGTCCTGACTTTC.

The rearrangement links TRBV5-5 to TRBJ2-4; tentatively, D is TRBD2 (5 bases). The CDR3 has 14 amino acids. The V and J ends lost 2 bases and 7 bases respectively, with 13 bases between them. Looked up from germline, CDR1 is SGHKS and CDR2 is YYEKEE (reference sequence). The chain's CDR3 is CASSFGGSENIQYF. CDR3 nucleotides: TGTGCCAGCAGCTTCGGAGGCTCCGAGAACATTCAGTACTTC.

Only a few counts were recorded for this clonotype. The chain employs TRBV7-2 and TRBJ2-7; weak D call: TRBD2 (5 bases). V shed 0 bases and J shed 2 bases, with 11 bases lying between them. The CDR3 sequence is 15 residues long. Germline V lookup: CDR1 SGHTA, CDR2 FQGNSA. CDR3: CASSLATGWPYEQYF. In DNA form, the CDR3 reads TGTGCCAGCAGCTTAGCGACGGGGTGGCCCTACGAGCAGTACTTC. Full variable domain (outside the CDR3, taken from reference TRBV7-2 and TRBJ2-7): GAGVSQSPSNKVTEKGKDVELRCDPISGHTALYWYRQSLGQGLEFLIYFQGNSAPDKSGLPSDRFSAERTGGSVSTLTIQRTQQEDSAVYLCASSLATGWPYEQYFGPGTRLTVT.